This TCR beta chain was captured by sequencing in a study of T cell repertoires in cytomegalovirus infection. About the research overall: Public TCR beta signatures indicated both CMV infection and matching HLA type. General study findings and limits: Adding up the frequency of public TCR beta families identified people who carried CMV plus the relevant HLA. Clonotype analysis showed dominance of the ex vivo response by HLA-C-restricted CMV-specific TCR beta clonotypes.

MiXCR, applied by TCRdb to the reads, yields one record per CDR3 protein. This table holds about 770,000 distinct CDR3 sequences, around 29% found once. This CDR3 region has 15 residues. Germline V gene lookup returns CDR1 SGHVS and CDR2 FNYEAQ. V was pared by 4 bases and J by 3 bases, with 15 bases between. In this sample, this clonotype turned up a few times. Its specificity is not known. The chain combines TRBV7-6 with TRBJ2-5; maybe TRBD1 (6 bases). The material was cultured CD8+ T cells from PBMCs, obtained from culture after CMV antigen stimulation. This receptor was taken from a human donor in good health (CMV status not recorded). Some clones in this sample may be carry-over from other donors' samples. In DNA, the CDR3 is TGTGCCAGCAGCTACGAGACAGGAGGAAAAGAGACCCAGTACTTC. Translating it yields CASSYETGGKETQYF. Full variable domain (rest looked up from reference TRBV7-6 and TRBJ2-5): GAGVSQSPRYKVTKRGQDVALRCDPISGHVSLYWYRQALGQGPEFLTYFNYEAQQDKSGLPNDRFSAERPEGSISTLTIQRTEQRDSAMYRCASSYETGGKETQYFGPGTRLLVL.